One sample yielded the 32 T cell receptor beta chains listed below, sequenced in a study of blood T cell repertoires in COVID-19. Clones were read by immunoSEQ multiplex PCR, and TCRdb kept only the in-frame ones, dropping some. The table includes approximately 260,000 clones, more than 75% detected once. The sample consisted of peripheral blood. These receptors were collected from a woman in her fifties or sixties with active or convalescent COVID-19.

The gene calls are TRBV19 and TRBJ1-1, with 11 bases that match TRBD1. Trimming took 7 bases from V and 0 from J; bases not matched to a gene: 7. The CDR3 consists of 16 residues. Germline V gene sequence: CDR1 LNHDA, CDR2 SQIVND (reference sequence). CDR3 in amino acids: CASMTGTGGVNTEAFF. The CDR3 nucleotides read TGTGCCAGTATGACCGGGACAGGGGGAGTGAACACTGAAGCTTTCTTT. Combining the CDR3 with reference TRBV19 and TRBJ1-1 gives the whole variable domain DGGITQSPKYLFRKEGQNVTLSCEQNLNHDAMYWYRQDPGQGLRLIYYSQIVNDFQKGDIAEGYSVSREKKESFPLTVTSAQKNPTAFYLCASMTGTGGVNTEAFFGQGTRLTVV.

The V and J genes are TRBV2 and TRBJ1-1, with a possible D match to TRBD1 (6 bases). V gave up 2 bases and J gave up 7 bases, with 8 bases separating them. This CDR3 region has 12 residues. Germline CDR1 SNHLY, CDR2 FYNNEI. The CDR3 loop is CASSEQGIEAFF. The CDR3 bases are TGTGCCAGCAGTGAACAGGGGATTGAAGCTTTCTTT.

The chain employs TRBV5-1 and TRBJ2-5, with D uncertain. There are 13 residues in the CDR3. Germline loops: CDR1 SGHRS, CDR2 YFSETQ. Trimming shortened V by 2 bases and J by 2 bases, and 7 bases separated the two germline ends. CDR3: CASSFTGQETQYF. The DNA for the CDR3 is TGCGCCAGCAGCTTTACCGGGCAAGAGACCCAGTACTTC.

The rearrangement links TRBV2 to TRBJ2-3; 7 bases map to TRBD2. This CDR3 is 15 amino acids long. J was trimmed by 6 bases and V by 1 base; bases with no gene match: 7. Germline V CDR1 and CDR2: SNHLY, FYNNEI. The CDR3 reads CASSEVRDYEDTQYF. CDR3 DNA sequence: TGTGCCAGCAGTGAAGTGAGGGACTACGAGGATACGCAGTATTTT.

The rearrangement joins TRBV19 to TRBJ1-2, with a possible D match to TRBD1 (5 bases). Germline CDR1 and CDR2: LNHDA and SQIVND (reference sequence). Trimming cost V 3 bases and J 3 bases, with 14 bases left between them. The CDR3 sequence is 15 residues long. The CDR3 DNA reads TGTGCCAGTAGTATCCCAGGGAGGGCGGACTATGGCTACACCTTC. It is translated as CASSIPGRADYGYTF.

This clone has only a few counts. The chain links TRBV5-4 to TRBJ2-5; a weak D match, TRBD2 (6 bases). Germline V gives CDR1 SGHNT, CDR2 YYREEE (reference sequence). With 0 bases removed from V and 5 bases from J, the gap between germline ends came to 11 bases. This CDR3 region has 14 residues. This chain's CDR3 is CASSLDLARETQYF. CDR3 in DNA: TGTGCCAGCAGCTTGGACCTAGCGCGCGAGACCCAGTACTTC. The full variable domain, its missing parts supplied by reference TRBV5-4 and TRBJ2-5, is ETGVTQSPTHLIKTRGQQVTLRCSSQSGHNTVSWYQQALGQGPQFIFQYYREEENGRGNFPPRFSGLQFPNYSSELNVNALELDDSALYLCASSLDLARETQYFGPGTRLLVL.

This sequence joins TRBV27 and TRBJ2-3; 12 nucleotides align to TRBD1. The CDR3 loop spans 17 amino acids. Germline trimming cut 5 bases from V and 1 base from J; bases unmatched to any gene: 7. Germline-derived CDR1 and CDR2 are MNHEY and SMNVEV (reference sequence). The chain's CDR3 is CASSRDRGQGGTDTQYF. As DNA, the CDR3 is TGTGCCAGCAGTCGGGACAGGGGGCAGGGGGGCACAGATACGCAGTATTTT.

The V and J genes are TRBV7-8 and TRBJ1-2; 8 bases line up with TRBD1. Losses at the gene ends were 8 bases for V and 4 bases for J; bases not matched to a gene: 6. The CDR3 contains 13 residues. Germline V gene sequence: CDR1 SGHVS, CDR2 FQNEAQ. The CDR3 loop is CASGRQGLYGYTF. The DNA for the CDR3 is TGTGCCAGCGGACGACAGGGGCTCTATGGCTACACCTTC. Full variable domain (missing parts from reference TRBV7-8 and TRBJ1-2): GAGVSQSPRYKVAKRGQDVALRCDPISGHVSLFWYQQALGQGPEFLTYFQNEAQLDKSGLPSDRFFAERPEGSVSTLKIQRTQQEDSAVYLCASGRQGLYGYTFGSGTRLTVV.

The chain has TRBV30 and TRBJ2-5, with 7 bases aligning to TRBD2. The CDR3 spans 15 residues. V lost 0 bases and J lost 2; bases outside the gene matches: 6. The germline CDR1 and CDR2 sequences are GTSNPN and SVGIG (reference sequence). The CDR3 DNA follows: TGTGCCTGGAGTGTATCGTGGGGGGGTCAAGAGACCCAGTACTTC. Amino acid sequence: CAWSVSWGGQETQYF.

The chain links TRBV7-8 to TRBJ1-5, with TRBD1 matching over 7 bases. CDR1 is SGHVS and CDR2 is FQNEAQ in the germline V gene. The CDR3 contains 16 residues. The ends lost 5 bases at V and 2 bases at J; junction bases unmatched: 9. DNA for the CDR3: TGTGCCAGCAGCCGTGGCGACAGGGTCGGCAATCAGCCCCAGCATTTT. Translation: CASSRGDRVGNQPQHF.

J is TRBJ1-1 and V is TRBV28, with 7 bases matching TRBD1. The germline V gene has CDR1 MDHEN and CDR2 SYDVKM. The CDR3 loop spans 15 amino acids. Trimming at V came to 6 bases and at J to 1 base, leaving 8 bases not matched to a gene. This chain's CDR3 is CASRTAGTANTEAFF. The CDR3 DNA follows: TGTGCCAGCAGAACCGCCGGGACAGCGAACACTGAAGCTTTCTTT.

The gene calls are TRBV12-3 or TRBV12-4 and TRBJ1-2, with TRBD1 matching 8 bases. CDR3 length: 12 residues. The V gene end was trimmed by 2 bases and the J gene end by 8 bases; junction bases not matched to a gene: 1. The CDR3: CASSLRQGGYTF. The CDR3 DNA follows: TGTGCCAGCAGTTTAAGACAGGGGGGCTACACCTTC.

The rearrangement joins TRBV7-3 to TRBJ1-1; weak D call: TRBD1 (6 bases). Germline CDR1 and CDR2: SGHTA and FQGTGA. The CDR3 length is 14 residues. Between the trimmed V and J ends, which lost 3 bases and 5 bases, there was a span of 13 bases. CDR3 sequence reads: CASSFSNRDTEAFF. The CDR3 DNA reads as TGTGCCAGCAGCTTCAGCAACAGGGATACTGAAGCTTTCTTT.

The chain employs TRBV6-5 and TRBJ2-3; TRBD2 aligns across 7 bases. The CDR3 totals 13 residues. After removal of 8 bases from V and 6 bases from J, the junction contained 8 bases not matched to a gene. Germline V gives CDR1 MNHEY, CDR2 SVGAGI. In DNA form, the CDR3 reads TGTGCCAGCTCCTCGGGGGGATCGGATACGCAGTATTTT. This gives the protein CASSSGGSDTQYF.

This clone was counted once. The V and J genes are TRBV18 and TRBJ1-2, with a tentative D call TRBD1 (5 bases). The length of the CDR3 is 13 residues. Trimming stripped 6 bases from V and 8 bases from J, with 16 bases between. The germline V gene encodes CDR1 KGHSH and CDR2 LQKENI. The CDR3 region has the DNA TGTGCCAGCTCCCCCTTGGAGGGGAAGGGCTACACCTTC. This gives the protein CASSPLEGKGYTF.

This clone was recorded only once. V is TRBV10-2 and J is TRBJ2-7; 8 bases fit TRBD2. The CDR3 consists of 13 residues. Germline V lookup: CDR1 WSHSY, CDR2 SAAADI. V gave up 11 bases and J gave up 3 bases; unmatched junction bases: 9. The CDR3 coding sequence is TGCGCCTTGGCCGGCACTAGCGGCTACGAGCAGTACTTC. It yields the protein CALAGTSGYEQYF.

The V call is TRBV4-1, the J call TRBJ1-2; D gene unclear. V shed 6 bases and J shed 5 bases, with 16 bases lying between them. This CDR3 comprises 14 residues. Germline V lookup: CDR1 MGHRA, CDR2 YSYEKL. CDR3 region: CASRNLREAYGYTF. The DNA for the CDR3 is TGCGCCAGCAGAAACTTGAGGGAGGCGTATGGCTACACCTTC.

The rearrangement joins TRBV27 to TRBJ1-2; 10 bases are a match to TRBD1. Germline CDR1 is MNHEY and CDR2 is SMNVEV (reference sequence). Trimming at V came to 6 bases and at J to 7 bases, leaving 8 bases not matched to a gene. CDR3 length: 14 amino acids. CDR3: CASRDRGPWAGYTF. CDR3 nucleotides: TGTGCCAGCAGAGACAGGGGGCCTTGGGCTGGCTACACCTTC.

The count of this clone is one. This chain links TRBV3-1 (or the pseudogene TRBV3-2) with TRBJ2-7; TRBD2 agrees at 10 bases. This CDR3 has 14 residues. Germline assignment: CDR1 LGHDT and CDR2 YNNKEL (reference sequence). V lost 4 bases and J lost 2; bases outside the gene matches: 2. The CDR3 here is CASSLAGGPYEQYF. The CDR3 DNA follows: TGTGCCAGCAGCCTAGCGGGGGGTCCCTACGAGCAGTACTTC.

In its sample, this clone was seen once. The V gene is TRBV12-3 or TRBV12-4, the J gene TRBJ1-2, with 7 bases aligning to TRBD1. The CDR3 spans 13 residues. J lost 4 bases, V lost 6 bases, and 5 bases had no gene match. The CDR3 coding sequence is TGTGCCAGCAGGCCAGGGGGGTCCTATGGCTACACCTTC. Its protein product is CASRPGGSYGYTF.

The chain employs TRBV5-1 and TRBJ2-1; possibly TRBD1 for D (5 bases). The CDR3 sequence is 12 residues long. CDR1 and CDR2 (germline): SGHRS, YFSETQ. V shed 0 bases and J shed 10 bases, with 8 bases lying between them. The CDR3 DNA reads as TGCGCCAGCAGCTTGGATAGGACAGAGCAGTTCTTC. It translates to CASSLDRTEQFF.

This clone has only one observation. The V call is TRBV27, the J call TRBJ1-5; 7 bases fit TRBD1. V lost 4 bases to trimming and J lost 4 bases; unmatched junction nucleotides: 10. In germline, CDR1 is MNHEY, CDR2 SMNVEV (reference sequence). CDR3 length equals 16 residues. The CDR3 here is CASSSVEGGWNQPQHF. In nucleotides, the CDR3 is TGTGCCAGCAGTTCGGTTGAAGGGGGCTGGAATCAGCCCCAGCATTTT.

V usage is TRBV3-1 (or the pseudogene TRBV3-2) and J usage is TRBJ1-4; a possible D gene is TRBD1 (5 bases). V dropped 1 base and J dropped 3 bases, with 9 bases sitting between them. The CDR3 totals 15 residues. Germline V gene data show CDR1 as LGHDT and CDR2 as YNNKEL (reference sequence). Here the CDR3 DNA reads TGTGCCAGCAGCCAAGGCCCAGGGCCTAATGAAAAACTGTTTTTT. Residues: CASSQGPGPNEKLFF.

The genes are TRBV4-1 and TRBJ1-1; TRBD1 agrees at 9 bases. The trim removed 2 bases at V and 6 bases at J, leaving 7 bases unmatched. This CDR3 has 15 residues. Germline values: CDR1 MGHRA, CDR2 YSYEKL. The CDR3 nucleotides are TGCGCCAGCAGCCAAACCGGGACAGGGAGGGCTGAAGCTTTCTTT. Translating it yields CASSQTGTGRAEAFF.

The chain has TRBV5-1 and TRBJ2-7; perhaps TRBD2 as D (5 bases). This CDR3 is 15 amino acids long. Germline V gene sequence: CDR1 SGHRS, CDR2 YFSETQ. V gave up 4 bases and J gave up 2 bases, with 16 bases separating them. The CDR3 sequence: CASSPDFQAPYEQYF. CDR3 DNA: TGCGCCAGCAGCCCGGACTTCCAGGCTCCCTACGAGCAGTACTTC.

The chain combines TRBV5-1 with TRBJ2-1; a weak D match, TRBD2 (6 bases). With 4 bases removed from V and 9 bases from J, the gap between germline ends came to 23 bases. CDR3 length: 16 amino acids. Germline values: CDR1 SGHRS, CDR2 YFSETQ. CDR3 nucleotides: TGCGCCAGCAGCCCTGATGGGACGAGGGTCGGGGGTGAGCAGTTCTTC. It specifies CASSPDGTRVGGEQFF.

V usage is TRBV6-5 and J usage is TRBJ2-7; tentative D call: TRBD1 (6 bases). The CDR3 is 13 amino acids. V gave up 8 bases and J gave up 1 base, with 12 bases separating them. Germline loops: CDR1 MNHEY, CDR2 SVGAGI. Here the CDR3 DNA reads TGTGCCAGCGGGCCTGGACAGTCCTACGAGCAGTACTTC. The encoded protein is CASGPGQSYEQYF.

The V call is TRBV7-2, the J call TRBJ2-5; TRBD1 matches at 7 bases. Germline-derived CDR1 and CDR2 are SGHTA and FQGNSA. The V gene end was trimmed by 5 bases and the J gene end by 3 bases; junction bases not matched to a gene: 3. CDR3 length equals 13 residues. The CDR3 DNA reads as TGTGCCAGCAGCAACAGGGGAGAAGAGACCCAGTACTTC. Protein product: CASSNRGEETQYF.

This chain joins TRBV11-3 and TRBJ2-1; 7 bases line up with TRBD2. Germline-derived CDR1 and CDR2 are SGHNT and YENEEA. J lost 8 bases, V lost 1 base, and 8 bases had no gene match. The CDR3 sequence is 15 residues long. In nucleotides, the CDR3 is TGTGCCAGCAGCTTAGTCAGCGGGGTTTACGATGAGCAGTTCTTC. Translating gives CASSLVSGVYDEQFF.

This chain joins TRBV6-2 or TRBV6-3 and TRBJ2-7; D uncertain. Trimming took off 5 bases at V and 3 bases at J, with 8 bases between the two ends. This CDR3 has 12 amino acids. Germline V lookup: CDR1 MNHEY, CDR2 SVGEGT. The CDR3 region is CASSLLSYEQYF. CDR3 nucleotides: TGTGCCAGCAGTCTCCTGAGCTACGAGCAGTACTTC.

The chain recombines TRBV9 with TRBJ1-2; 7 nucleotides match TRBD1. V was pared by 0 bases and J by 8 bases, with 4 bases of the junction left unmatched. Germline V gene data show CDR1 as SGDLS and CDR2 as YYNGEE. CDR3 size: 13 residues. CDR3 amino acids: CASSVAGGGGYTF. For the CDR3, the DNA is TGTGCCAGCAGCGTAGCAGGGGGTGGAGGCTACACCTTC.

The V and J genes are TRBV6-6 and TRBJ1-5, with D possibly TRBD1 on 5 matching bases. CDR1 and CDR2 from the germline V gene are MNHNY and SVGAGI (reference sequence). The CDR3 consists of 15 residues. Deletions cut 5 bases from V and 0 bases from J, with 11 bases between. The CDR3 protein is CASSPRDPSNQPQHF. CDR3 nucleotide sequence: TGTGCCAGCAGTCCGCGGGACCCTAGCAATCAGCCCCAGCATTTT.